Below, 10 T cell receptor beta chains from the same sample are listed, as sequenced in a study of B cell selection in AIRE deficiency (dated by TCRdb to the late 2010s). Libraries were constructed by the immunoSEQ multiplex PCR assay. TCRdb holds this immuneACCESS table with in-frame rearrangements only. Some clones are missing; in checked studies, unresolved V genes explain under half, and the rest has no known cause. In this sample the table shows 20,000 to 25,000 clones, 96% of which occur a single time. Clones ranked in the top ten supply less than 0.25% of the sample. Conventional CD4 T cells were sorted as cells that were CD4+CD127+. Sequencing was done on a sample of CD4+CD127+ conventional T cells sorted from PBMCs. The receptors here all came from a human donor in good health.

J is TRBJ1-1 and V is TRBV5-1; possibly TRBD1 for D (5 bases). V was pared by 3 bases and J by 0 bases, with 12 bases between. Germline loops: CDR1 SGHRS, CDR2 YFSETQ. The CDR3 loop spans 15 amino acids. CDR3 amino acids: CASSSDTRMNTEAFF. As DNA, the CDR3 is TGCGCCAGCAGCTCGGACACTAGGATGAACACTGAAGCTTTCTTT.

In nucleotides, the CDR3 is TGTGCCAGCAGCTCGCGGATTGCAGCGGGAGGGAGCTACGAGCAGTACTTC. Its translation: CASSSRIAAGGSYEQYF. This chain links TRBV5-4 with TRBJ2-7, with 10 bases fitting TRBD2. The CDR3 extends over 17 amino acids. Germline loops: CDR1 SGHNT, CDR2 YYREEE (reference sequence). Trimming removed 3 bases from V and 3 bases from J; junction bases left unmatched: 12. The full variable domain, completed using reference TRBV5-4 and TRBJ2-7, is ETGVTQSPTHLIKTRGQQVTLRCSSQSGHNTVSWYQQALGQGPQFIFQYYREEENGRGNFPPRFSGLQFPNYSSELNVNALELDDSALYLCASSSRIAAGGSYEQYFGPGTRLTVT.

The chain employs TRBV11-2 and TRBJ2-2; no firm D call. Trimming left V 1 base short and J 4 bases short, with 7 bases between. Germline CDR1 is SGHAT and CDR2 is FQNNGV. This CDR3 is 14 amino acids long. CDR3 bases: TGTGCCAGCAGCTTAGGGCTTGGCACCGGGGAGCTGTTTTTT. Its translation is CASSLGLGTGELFF.

The V gene is TRBV5-1, the J gene TRBJ2-5, with D possibly being TRBD1 (5 bases). Germline V gives CDR1 SGHRS, CDR2 YFSETQ. Trimming left V 0 bases short and J 0 bases short, with 9 bases between. This CDR3 is built from 15 residues. As DNA, the CDR3 is TGCGCCAGCAGCTTGGGACAGCTCAACCAAGAGACCCAGTACTTC. It translates to CASSLGQLNQETQYF.

The gene calls are TRBV19 and TRBJ1-1; D may be TRBD1 (6 bases). The CDR3 consists of 14 residues. Trimming stripped 3 bases from V and 5 bases from J, with 13 bases between. Germline values: CDR1 LNHDA, CDR2 SQIVND (reference sequence). The CDR3 bases are TGTGCCAGTAGTATCCACAGGGAAGTGACTGAAGCTTTCTTT. Its translation: CASSIHREVTEAFF.

V and J are TRBV2 and TRBJ2-5; 9 bases line up with TRBD2. The V gene end was trimmed by 5 bases and the J gene end by 2 bases; junction bases not matched to a gene: 3. The CDR3 sequence is 14 residues long. CDR1 and CDR2 from the germline V gene are SNHLY and FYNNEI. CDR3 protein: CASSSAGGQETQYF. CDR3 DNA sequence: TGTGCCAGCAGTTCAGCGGGAGGTCAAGAGACCCAGTACTTC.

The chain recombines TRBV6-1 with TRBJ2-7; TRBD2 aligns across 10 bases. The V and J ends lost 7 bases and 0 bases, in that order; junction bases with no gene match: 3. The germline gives CDR1 MNHNS, CDR2 SASEGT. This CDR3 has 14 amino acids. The CDR3 DNA reads TGTGCCAGCACCTCTAGCGGGAGCTCCTACGAGCAGTACTTC. This sequence encodes CASTSSGSSYEQYF.

J is TRBJ2-7 and V is TRBV27; TRBD2 matches at 15 bases. Per the germline V gene, CDR1 is MNHEY and CDR2 is SMNVEV (reference sequence). Unmatched junction bases numbered 8, after V lost 2 bases and J lost 6 bases. The CDR3 contains 17 residues. CDR3 coding DNA: TGTGCCAGCAGTTTAGGAGGACTAGCGGGAGGGCCTCGCGAGCAGTACTTC. It yields the protein CASSLGGLAGGPREQYF.

This sequence joins TRBV7-3 and TRBJ2-5, with D maybe TRBD2 (5 bases). Germline assignment: CDR1 SGHTA and CDR2 FQGTGA. This CDR3 contains 14 residues. The ends were cut back, 0 bases at V and 2 bases at J, with 7 bases in the middle. The CDR3 here is CASSLTGGQETQYF. CDR3 in DNA: TGTGCCAGCAGCTTAACGGGCGGGCAAGAGACCCAGTACTTC.

V gene TRBV6-1 combines with J gene TRBJ1-2; 9 bases fit TRBD1. After removal of 3 bases from V and 7 bases from J, the junction contained 3 bases not matched to a gene. CDR3 length: 13 amino acids. Germline-derived CDR1 and CDR2 are MNHNS and SASEGT. In nucleotides, the CDR3 is TGTGCCAGCAGTGAGGGGACAGGGAGTGGCTACACCTTC. It yields the protein CASSEGTGSGYTF.